Listed below are T cell receptor beta chains from one sample, sequenced in a study of regulatory T cells in long-lasting Graves disease. TCRdb used MiXCR to reprocess the multiplex PCR reads, holding one entry per CDR3 protein. Among approximately 400,000 distinct CDR3 sequences, approximately 25% were seen once, and the ten largest hold approximately 28%. Sequenced here: peripheral blood mononuclear cells (PBMCs), sampled when the disease was refractory, from a patient treated with antithyroid drugs. These receptors all come from a woman aged 40-49 years with Graves disease. Both conserved end residues are trimmed from each CDR3. The order of the fields is CDR3 protein, V gene, J gene.

SAGGGLAGADTQY	TRBV29-1	TRBJ2-3
ASSIIAGGFGGELF	TRBV12-3/TRBV12-4	TRBJ2-2
ASSLGRLGTEAF	TRBV7-9	TRBJ1-1
ASSRISEGGELF	TRBV28	TRBJ2-2
AISESRGGYGYT	TRBV10-3	TRBJ1-2
ASSAGGAGGLETQY	TRBV5-5	TRBJ2-5
ASSFTAQGKPSGANVLT	TRBV28	TRBJ2-6
ASSYTPGLNSPLH	TRBV6-2/TRBV6-3	TRBJ1-6
AISEGRENTEAF	TRBV10-3	TRBJ1-1
ASSQVASGIAKQY	TRBV14	TRBJ2-7
ASSPLGLYEQY	TRBV5-1	TRBJ2-7
ASSWTSGPREIQY	TRBV19	TRBJ2-5
ASSLGWAGTDTQY	TRBV11-2	TRBJ2-3
ASRFSVEQF	TRBV6-1	TRBJ2-1
ASSLAPGREQY	TRBV5-1	TRBJ2-7
ASSRTGTSVGTGELF	TRBV28	TRBJ2-2
ASAIGGGRETQY	TRBV5-1	TRBJ2-5
SAVSYTGPNTEAF	TRBV20-1	TRBJ1-1
ASGRVLSYNEQF	TRBV28	TRBJ2-1
SVAISGTGRVHGYT	TRBV29-1	TRBJ1-2
ASSRQGMTSYEQY	TRBV12-3/TRBV12-4	TRBJ2-7
ASSTEDREETQY	TRBV19	TRBJ2-5
ASSPGAASYEQY	TRBV19	TRBJ2-7
ASRSISISGNIQY	TRBV6-2/TRBV6-3	TRBJ2-4
ASSFGQGVTETQY	TRBV5-1	TRBJ2-5
ASSFSGTGGGKAF	TRBV25-1	TRBJ1-1
SVDGTVTLNTEAF	TRBV20-1	TRBJ1-1
ASRTLTRDYPNEQY	TRBV11-2	TRBJ2-7